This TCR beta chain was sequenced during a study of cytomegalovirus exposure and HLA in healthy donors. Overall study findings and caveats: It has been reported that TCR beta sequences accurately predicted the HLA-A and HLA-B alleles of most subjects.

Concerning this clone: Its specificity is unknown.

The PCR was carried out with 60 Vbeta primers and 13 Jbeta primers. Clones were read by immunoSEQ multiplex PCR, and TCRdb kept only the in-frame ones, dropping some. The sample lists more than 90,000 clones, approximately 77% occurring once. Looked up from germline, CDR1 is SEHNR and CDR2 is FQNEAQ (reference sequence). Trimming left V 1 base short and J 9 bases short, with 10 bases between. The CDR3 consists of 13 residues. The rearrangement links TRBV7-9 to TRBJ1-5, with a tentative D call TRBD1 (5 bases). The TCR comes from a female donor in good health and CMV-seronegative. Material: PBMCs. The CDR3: CASSLGGGGPQHF. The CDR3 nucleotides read TGTGCCAGCAGCTTAGGGGGCGGGGGGCCCCAGCATTTT.